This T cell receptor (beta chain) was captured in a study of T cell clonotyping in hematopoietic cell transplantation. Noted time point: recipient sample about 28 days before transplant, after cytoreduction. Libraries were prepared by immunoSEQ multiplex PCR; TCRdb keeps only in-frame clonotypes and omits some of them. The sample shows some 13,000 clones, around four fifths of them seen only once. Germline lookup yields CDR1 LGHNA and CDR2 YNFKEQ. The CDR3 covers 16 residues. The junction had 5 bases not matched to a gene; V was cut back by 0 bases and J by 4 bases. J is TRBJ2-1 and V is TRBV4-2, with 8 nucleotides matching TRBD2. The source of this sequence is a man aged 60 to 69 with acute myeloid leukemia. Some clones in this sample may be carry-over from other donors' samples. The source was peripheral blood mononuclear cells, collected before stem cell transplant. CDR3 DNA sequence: TGTGCCAGCAGCCAAGATGGCGGGGGGAGTTACAATGAGCAGTTCTTC. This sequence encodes CASSQDGGGSYNEQFF.